This T cell receptor beta chain stems from a study of neurological immune-mediated disorders. Germline V gene data show CDR1 as MRHNA and CDR2 as SNTAGT. The CDR3 totals 14 residues. V was shortened by 3 bases and J by 4 bases, with 11 bases between the two germline ends. This clonotype has a count of ten or more. MiXCR, run by TCRdb on the 5' RACE reads, gives a single entry per CDR3 protein. The sample contains approximately 58,000 distinct CDR3 sequences, 11% of which appear only once. The J gene is TRBJ2-3, the V gene TRBV6-4; D is perhaps TRBD1 or TRBD2 (5 bases each). This receptor was identified in a man between 60 and 75 years old in good health. Sequenced sample: PBMCs. DNA for the CDR3: TGTGCCAGCAGTGAGAGGGGCCAGGCAGATACGCAGTATTTT. Amino acid sequence: CASSERGQADTQYF.